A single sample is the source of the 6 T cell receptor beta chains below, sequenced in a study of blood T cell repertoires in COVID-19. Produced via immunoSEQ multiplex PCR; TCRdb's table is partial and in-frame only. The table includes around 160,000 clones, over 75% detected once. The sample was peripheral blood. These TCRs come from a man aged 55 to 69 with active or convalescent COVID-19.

The CDR3 is CSVLGDRGRVNEQFF. As DNA, the CDR3 is TGCAGCGTATTAGGGGACAGGGGGCGCGTCAATGAGCAGTTCTTC. The J gene is TRBJ2-1, the V gene TRBV29-1; 12 bases are shared with TRBD1. Germline CDR1 and CDR2: SQVTM and ANQGSEA. V lost 6 bases and J lost 6; bases outside the gene matches: 9. This CDR3 is built from 15 residues.

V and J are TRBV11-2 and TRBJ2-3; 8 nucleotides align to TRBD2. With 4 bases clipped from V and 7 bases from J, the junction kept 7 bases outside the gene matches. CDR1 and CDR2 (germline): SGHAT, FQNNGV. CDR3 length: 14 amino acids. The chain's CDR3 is CASSSSGSPNTQYF. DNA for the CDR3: TGTGCCAGCAGCTCAAGCGGGAGTCCTAATACGCAGTATTTT.

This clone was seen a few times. CDR3 nucleotides: TGTGCCAGCAGCTCGGGACTAGCGTTATACAATGAGCAGTTCTTC. Amino acid sequence: CASSSGLALYNEQFF. This chain uses TRBV5-4 with TRBJ2-1; the match to TRBD2 covers 10 bases. Germline assignment: CDR1 SGHNT and CDR2 YYREEE (reference sequence). J was trimmed by 4 bases and V by 3 bases; bases with no gene match: 4. CDR3 length equals 15 residues.

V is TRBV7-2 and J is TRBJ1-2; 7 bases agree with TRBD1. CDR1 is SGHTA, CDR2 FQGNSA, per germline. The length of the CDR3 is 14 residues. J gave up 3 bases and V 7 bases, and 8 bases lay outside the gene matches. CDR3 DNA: TGTGCCAGCACCCTACAGGGGTTGTACTATGGCTACACCTTC. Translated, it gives CASTLQGLYYGYTF.

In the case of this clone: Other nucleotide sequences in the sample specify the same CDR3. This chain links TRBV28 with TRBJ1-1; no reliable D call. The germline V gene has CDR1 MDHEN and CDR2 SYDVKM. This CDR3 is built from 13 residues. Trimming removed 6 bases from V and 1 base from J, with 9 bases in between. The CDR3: CASSLGGNTEAFF. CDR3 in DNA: TGTGCCAGCAGCTTGGGAGGGAACACTGAAGCTTTCTTT. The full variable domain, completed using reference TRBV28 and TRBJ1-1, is DVKVTQSSRYLVKRTGEKVFLECVQDMDHENMFWYRQDPGLGLRLIYFSYDVKMKEKGDIPEGYSVSREKKERFSLILESASTNQTSMYLCASSLGGNTEAFFGQGTRLTVV.

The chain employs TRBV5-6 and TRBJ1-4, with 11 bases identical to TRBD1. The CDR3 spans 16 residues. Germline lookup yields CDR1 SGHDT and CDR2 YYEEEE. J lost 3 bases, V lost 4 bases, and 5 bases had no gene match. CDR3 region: CASSPDRGLANEKLFF. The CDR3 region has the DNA TGTGCCAGCAGCCCGGACAGGGGGCTCGCTAATGAAAAACTGTTTTTT. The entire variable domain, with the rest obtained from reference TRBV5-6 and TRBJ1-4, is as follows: DAGVTQSPTHLIKTRGQQVTLRCSPKSGHDTVSWYQQALGQGPQFIFQYYEEEERQRGNFPDRFSGHQFPNYSSELNVNALLLGDSALYLCASSPDRGLANEKLFFGSGTQLSVL.